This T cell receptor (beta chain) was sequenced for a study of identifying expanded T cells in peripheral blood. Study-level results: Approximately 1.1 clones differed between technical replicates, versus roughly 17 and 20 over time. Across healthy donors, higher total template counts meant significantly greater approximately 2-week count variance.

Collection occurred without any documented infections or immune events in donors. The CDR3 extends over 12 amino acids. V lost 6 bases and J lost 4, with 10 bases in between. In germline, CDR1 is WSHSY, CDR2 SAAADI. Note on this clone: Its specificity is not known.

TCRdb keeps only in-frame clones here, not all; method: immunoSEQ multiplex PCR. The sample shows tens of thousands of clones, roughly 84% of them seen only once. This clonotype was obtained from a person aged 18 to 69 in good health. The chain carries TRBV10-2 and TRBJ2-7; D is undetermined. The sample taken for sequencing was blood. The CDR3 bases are TGCGCCAGCAGGCCGGGCCCTTACGAGCAGTACTTC. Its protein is CASRPGPYEQYF.